This T cell receptor (beta chain) was recorded in a study of T cell responses to AZD1222 COVID-19 vaccine. Regarding the study as a whole: In the spike-specific TCR repertoire, nearly half reportedly target unmutated variant regions.

Trimming removed 4 bases from V and 1 base from J; junction bases left unmatched: 3. The CDR3 runs 14 residues. Germline V gives CDR1 SEHNR, CDR2 FQNEAQ (reference sequence). Points on this clone: Its cognate antigen is unknown.

Assay used: immunoSEQ multiplex PCR; TCRdb lists only in-frame clones, some missing. The data contain 75,000 to 90,000 clones, approximately 78% of them seen just once; the ten biggest clones take up 20% to 25%. The sequenced sample was peripheral blood, obtained on day 0 of AZD1222 vaccination. This chain joins TRBV7-9 and TRBJ2-5, with 7 bases lining up with TRBD1. This receptor was identified in an adult in good health. Here the CDR3 DNA reads TGTGCCAGCAGCTCCCGGACAGGCCAAGAGACCCAGTACTTC. Protein product: CASSSRTGQETQYF.